This TCR beta chain stems from a study of glioma-infiltrating T cells. Amplification of TCR alpha and beta CDR3 regions from RNA used iRepertoire nested multiplex PCR. TCRdb redid the calling of the multiplex PCR reads with MiXCR, one entry per CDR3 protein. The table has about 110,000 distinct CDR3 sequences, less than 30% seen once. On this clonotype itself: Its antigen is not known.

Germline CDR1 is KGHDR and CDR2 is SFDVKD. V lost 2 bases and J lost 4, with 12 bases in between. The CDR3 consists of 15 residues. Study-wide points: Tissue and blood shared very few CDR3 sequences.

This sequence joins TRBV24-1 and TRBJ2-3; D uncertain. The receptor was derived from a human donor with low-grade glioma or glioblastoma, undergoing nonglioma brain surgery, or in good health (not recorded which). Sequencing input: glioma tissue, nonneoplastic brain tissue, or PBMCs (not recorded which). CDR3 sequence reads: CATSDSVLGPDTQYF. CDR3 DNA: TGTGCCACCAGTGATTCGGTCCTCGGGCCAGATACGCAGTATTTT.